Shown below are 20 T cell receptor beta chains from a single sample sequenced in a study of blood T cell repertoires in COVID-19. Assay used: immunoSEQ multiplex PCR; TCRdb lists only in-frame clones, some missing. This table holds 200,000 to 250,000 clones, 87% found once. What was sequenced was PBMCs or T cells enriched from blood (not recorded which). Receptors were obtained from a man aged 30 to 45 who had recovered from COVID-19.

This clone appeared a few times. The chain uses TRBV7-2 and TRBJ2-1, with D hard to call. The germline V gene has CDR1 SGHTA and CDR2 FQGNSA. The germline V and J ends were trimmed by 5 bases and 5 bases, with 10 bases remaining between them. The CDR3 totals 13 residues. The CDR3 spells CASSLLRNNEQFF. The CDR3 region has the DNA TGTGCCAGCAGCCTACTTAGAAACAATGAGCAGTTCTTC. Complete variable domain (other parts from reference TRBV7-2 and TRBJ2-1): GAGVSQSPSNKVTEKGKDVELRCDPISGHTALYWYRQSLGQGLEFLIYFQGNSAPDKSGLPSDRFSAERTGGSVSTLTIQRTQQEDSAVYLCASSLLRNNEQFFGPGTRLTVL.

The rearrangement uses TRBV3-1 (or the pseudogene TRBV3-2) and TRBJ1-1; D perhaps matches TRBD1 (5 bases). The V end lost 5 bases, the J end lost 8 bases, and 12 bases lay between the germline ends. Germline CDR1 reads LGHDT; CDR2 reads YNNKEL (reference sequence). There are 12 residues in the CDR3. The CDR3 nucleotides read TGTGCCAGCAGCGCATTACAGGCAGAAGCTTTCTTT. It codes for CASSALQAEAFF.

The V gene is TRBV9, the J gene TRBJ2-1, with 11 bases aligning to TRBD2. The V and J ends lost 6 bases and 8 bases, in that order; junction bases with no gene match: 10. This CDR3 is 15 amino acids long. Germline V lookup: CDR1 SGDLS, CDR2 YYNGEE. The CDR3 bases are TGTGCCAGCACCTCCGTAGCGGGGGGGCTGCATGAGCAGTTCTTC. It yields the protein CASTSVAGGLHEQFF.

This chain connects TRBV27 to TRBJ2-1; no firm D call. The germline V and J ends were trimmed by 5 bases and 6 bases, with 8 bases remaining between them. Germline-derived CDR1 and CDR2 are MNHEY and SMNVEV (reference sequence). The CDR3 is made up of 12 amino acids. The chain's CDR3 is CASSLTSNEQFF. CDR3 DNA sequence: TGTGCCAGCAGTCTTACAAGCAATGAGCAGTTCTTC.

The chain uses TRBV7-9 and TRBJ1-1; no reliable D call. Germline CDR1 and CDR2: SEHNR and FQNEAQ (reference sequence). CDR3 size: 14 residues. V was pared by 1 base and J by 4 bases, with 10 bases between. The DNA of the CDR3 is TGTGCCAGCAGCTTAGGAGGAGGTGTCACTGAAGCTTTCTTT. Protein sequence: CASSLGGGVTEAFF.

J is TRBJ2-1 and V is TRBV6-4, with D maybe TRBD2 (5 bases). V lost 0 bases, J lost 8 bases, and 8 bases lay in between. There are 13 residues in the CDR3. The germline V gene has CDR1 MRHNA and CDR2 SNTAGT. Here the CDR3 reads CASSDSEVDEQFF. The CDR3 DNA follows: TGTGCCAGCAGTGACTCGGAGGTGGATGAGCAGTTCTTC.

This chain joins TRBV5-6 and TRBJ1-6, with D uncertain. The CDR3 runs 15 residues. V lost 4 bases and J 0 bases, leaving 8 bases between the germline ends. The V gene's germline CDR1 is SGHDT and CDR2 YYEEEE. This chain's CDR3 is CASSQFGSYNSPLHF. The CDR3 DNA reads TGTGCCAGCAGCCAGTTTGGCTCCTATAATTCACCCCTCCACTTT.

The rearrangement links TRBV11-2 to TRBJ2-5; weak D call: TRBD1 (6 bases). Germline V gene lookup returns CDR1 SGHAT and CDR2 FQNNGV. Between the trimmed V and J ends, which lost 5 bases and 7 bases, there was a span of 17 bases. This CDR3 spans 14 amino acids. The CDR3 nucleotides are TGTGCCAGCAGCCTTCACAGGGATGGTGGGACCCAGTACTTC. As protein: CASSLHRDGGTQYF.

The chain links TRBV9 to TRBJ2-1, with D maybe TRBD2 (6 bases). The CDR3 extends over 14 amino acids. CDR1 is SGDLS, CDR2 YYNGEE, per germline. Trimming took 3 bases from V and 9 from J, leaving 16 bases between them. The CDR3 DNA is TGTGCCAGCAGCGCTCGGACTACCCAGGGTGAGCAGTTCTTC. Amino acid sequence: CASSARTTQGEQFF. Together with reference TRBV9 and TRBJ2-1, the CDR3 gives the full variable domain: DSGVTQTPKHLITATGQRVTLRCSPRSGDLSVYWYQQSLDQGLQFLIQYYNGEERAKGNILERFSAQQFPDLHSELNLSSLELGDSALYFCASSARTTQGEQFFGPGTRLTVL.

The V gene is TRBV9, the J gene TRBJ2-5; 14 positions agree with TRBD2. From germline, CDR1 is SGDLS and CDR2 YYNGEE. CDR3 size: 17 residues. Unmatched junction bases numbered 8, after V lost 3 bases and J lost 4 bases. CDR3 DNA sequence: TGTGCCAGCAGCGCCGAAGGACTAGCGGGAGGTCGAGAGACCCAGTACTTC. This gives the protein CASSAEGLAGGRETQYF.

The chain recombines TRBV30 with TRBJ1-5, with a tentative D call TRBD1 (5 bases). Per germline, CDR1 GTSNPN and CDR2 SVGIG (reference sequence). The CDR3 is 15 residues long. The ends were cut back, 3 bases at V and 2 bases at J, with 14 bases in the middle. CDR3 coding DNA: TGTGCCTGGAGCCGTCAGGGACTCGGCAATCAGCCCCAGCATTTT. Protein product: CAWSRQGLGNQPQHF.

The J gene is TRBJ2-3, the V gene TRBV3-1 (or the pseudogene TRBV3-2); 11 bases align to TRBD2. The CDR3 contains 16 residues. The germline V gene encodes CDR1 LGHDT and CDR2 YNNKEL (reference sequence). With 4 bases clipped from V and 1 base from J, the junction kept 4 bases outside the gene matches. DNA of the CDR3: TGTGCCAGCAGCCCATTTAGCGGGGGGGGCACAGATACGCAGTATTTT. This encodes CASSPFSGGGTDTQYF.

This chain joins TRBV2 and TRBJ2-7, with TRBD1 identical over 7 bases. CDR1 SNHLY and CDR2 FYNNEI come from the germline V gene. The CDR3 runs to 15 residues. Trimming cost V 6 bases and J 1 base; bases outside gene matches: 9. CDR3 nucleotide sequence: TGTGCCAGCAGGGTACGACAGGGACGGTCCTACGAGCAGTACTTC. This gives the protein CASRVRQGRSYEQYF.

The chain carries TRBV5-1 and TRBJ1-1; the D is unclear. This CDR3 comprises 17 residues. Germline CDR1 reads SGHRS; CDR2 reads YFSETQ. V dropped 4 bases and J dropped 0 bases, with 19 bases sitting between them. The CDR3 region has the DNA TGCGCCAGCAGCCTGATTCCCGAGGAGATTATGAACACTGAAGCTTTCTTT. Protein sequence: CASSLIPEEIMNTEAFF.

The chain recombines TRBV7-2 with TRBJ2-5; 8 bases align to TRBD2. The CDR3 runs 15 residues. The V gene's germline CDR1 is SGHTA and CDR2 FQGNSA. V lost 5 bases, J lost 1 base, and 6 bases stayed unmatched. CDR3 region: CASSNILAAQETQYF. In nucleotides, the CDR3 is TGTGCCAGCAGCAATATACTAGCGGCCCAAGAGACCCAGTACTTC.

Note on this clone: Other DNA sequences within the sample encode an identical CDR3. The gene calls are TRBV5-1 and TRBJ2-7, with D perhaps TRBD1 (6 bases). CDR1 is SGHRS, CDR2 YFSETQ, per germline. The ends were cut back, 2 bases at V and 7 bases at J, with 10 bases in the middle. The CDR3 sequence is 12 residues long. The CDR3 is CASSLQGGEQYF. DNA of the CDR3: TGCGCCAGCAGCTTACAGGGTGGGGAGCAGTACTTC.

The rearrangement links TRBV28 to TRBJ2-3; 7 nucleotides agree with TRBD2. J lost 7 bases, V lost 7 bases, and 17 bases had no gene match. CDR3 size: 16 residues. Germline V CDR1 and CDR2: MDHEN, SYDVKM. In nucleotides, the CDR3 is TGTGCCAGCACCCCGGGGGGTGACCAACCTCTGTATACGCAGTATTTT. Amino acids: CASTPGGDQPLYTQYF.

The chain combines TRBV4-2 with TRBJ2-7, with a tentative D call TRBD2 (6 bases). In germline, CDR1 is LGHNA, CDR2 YNFKEQ. This CDR3 region has 15 residues. V shed 1 base and J shed 0 bases, with 10 bases lying between them. The CDR3 DNA reads TGTGCCAGCAGCCAAGGTGGAGGGAACTCCTACGAGCAGTACTTC. It encodes CASSQGGGNSYEQYF.

This clone has a handful of counts. The gene calls are TRBV7-2 and TRBJ1-2, with no clear D. The ends were cut back, 2 bases at V and 7 bases at J, with 14 bases in the middle. The CDR3 has 14 residues. Germline CDR1 reads SGHTA; CDR2 reads FQGNSA. The chain's CDR3 is CASSLPTAHSGYTF. CDR3 nucleotides: TGTGCCAGCAGCTTACCCACAGCCCACTCTGGCTACACCTTC.

V gene TRBV2 combines with J gene TRBJ2-7, with 9 bases that match TRBD1. Germline lookup yields CDR1 SNHLY and CDR2 FYNNEI. This CDR3 region has 11 residues. The trim removed 2 bases at V and 13 bases at J, leaving 3 bases unmatched. CDR3 bases: TGTGCCAGCAGTGAAAACAGGGGGCATTACTTC. This encodes CASSENRGHYF.